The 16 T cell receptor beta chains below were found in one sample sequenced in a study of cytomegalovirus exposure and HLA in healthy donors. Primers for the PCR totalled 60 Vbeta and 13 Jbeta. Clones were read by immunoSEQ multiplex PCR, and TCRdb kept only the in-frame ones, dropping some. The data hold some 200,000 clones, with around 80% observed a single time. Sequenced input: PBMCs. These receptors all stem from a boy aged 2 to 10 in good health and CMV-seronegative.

The CDR3 DNA follows: TGTGCCAGCTGCGCCGGGACAGGGAGATCCTACGAGCAGTACTTC. Translated, it gives CASCAGTGRSYEQYF. V and J are TRBV2 and TRBJ2-5, with 9 bases aligning to TRBD1. The J call could be wrong; TRBJ2-7 is a better fit for the DNA end. Germline assignment: CDR1 SNHLY and CDR2 FYNNEI. The CDR3 totals 15 residues.

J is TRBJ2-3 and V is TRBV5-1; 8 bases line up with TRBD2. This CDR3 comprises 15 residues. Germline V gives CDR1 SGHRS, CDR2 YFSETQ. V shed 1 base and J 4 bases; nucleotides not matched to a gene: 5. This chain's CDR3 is CASSLRGGVSDTQYF. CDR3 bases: TGCGCCAGCAGCTTGCGGGGGGGGGTTTCAGATACGCAGTATTTT.

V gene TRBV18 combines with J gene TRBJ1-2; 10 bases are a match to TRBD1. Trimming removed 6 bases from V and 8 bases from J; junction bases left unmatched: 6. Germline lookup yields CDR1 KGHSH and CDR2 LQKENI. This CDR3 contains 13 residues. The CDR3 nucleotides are TGTGCCAGCTCCCCCGGGACAGGGGCAGGCTACACCTTC. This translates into CASSPGTGAGYTF.

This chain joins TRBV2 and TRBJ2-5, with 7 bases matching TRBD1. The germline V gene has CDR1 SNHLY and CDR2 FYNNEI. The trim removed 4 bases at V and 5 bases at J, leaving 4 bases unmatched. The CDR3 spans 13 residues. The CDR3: CASSGQGWETQYF. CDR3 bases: TGTGCCAGCAGTGGACAGGGTTGGGAGACCCAGTACTTC.

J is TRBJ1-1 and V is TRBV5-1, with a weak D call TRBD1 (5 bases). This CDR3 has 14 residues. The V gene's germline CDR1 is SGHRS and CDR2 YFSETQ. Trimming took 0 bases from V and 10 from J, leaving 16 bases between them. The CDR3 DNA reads TGCGCCAGCAGCTTGGGTAACAGGTCAAGGGGAGCTTTCTTT. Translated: CASSLGNRSRGAFF.

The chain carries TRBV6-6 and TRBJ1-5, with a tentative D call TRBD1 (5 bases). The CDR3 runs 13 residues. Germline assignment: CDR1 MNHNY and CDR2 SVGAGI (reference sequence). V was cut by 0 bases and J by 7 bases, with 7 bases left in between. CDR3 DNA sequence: TGTGCCAGCAGTTACTCGGGGCCCCAGCCCCAGCATTTT. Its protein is CASSYSGPQPQHF.

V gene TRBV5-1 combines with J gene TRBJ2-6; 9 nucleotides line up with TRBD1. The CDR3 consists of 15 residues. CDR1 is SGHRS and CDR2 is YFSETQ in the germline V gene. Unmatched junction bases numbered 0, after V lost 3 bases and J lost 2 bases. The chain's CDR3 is CASSWTGAGANVLTF. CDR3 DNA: TGCGCCAGCAGCTGGACAGGGGCTGGGGCCAACGTCCTGACTTTC.

The CDR3 protein is CASSFLAEYNEQFF. In DNA form, the CDR3 reads TGTGCCAGCAGTTTCCTAGCGGAGTACAATGAGCAGTTCTTC. The chain combines TRBV6-5 with TRBJ2-1; TRBD2 matches at 7 bases. The CDR3 runs to 14 residues. V lost 4 bases and J lost 4; bases outside the gene matches: 4. Germline CDR1 MNHEY, CDR2 SVGAGI.

Here the CDR3 DNA reads TGTGCCAGTAATCGTCTTGGGACTGACCCTTATCAGCCCCAGCATTTT. It is translated as CASNRLGTDPYQPQHF. The J gene is TRBJ1-5, the V gene TRBV19; possibly TRBD1 for D (5 bases). Per germline, CDR1 LNHDA and CDR2 SQIVND (reference sequence). The CDR3 runs to 16 residues. Trimming cost V 7 bases and J 5 bases, with 21 bases left between them.

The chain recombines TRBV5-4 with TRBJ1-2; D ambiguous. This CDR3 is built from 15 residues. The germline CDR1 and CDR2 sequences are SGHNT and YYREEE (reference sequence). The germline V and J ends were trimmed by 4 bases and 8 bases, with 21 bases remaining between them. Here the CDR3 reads CASSRTGGSVIGYTF. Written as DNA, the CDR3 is TGTGCCAGCAGCCGTACGGGCGGTAGCGTGATAGGCTACACCTTC.

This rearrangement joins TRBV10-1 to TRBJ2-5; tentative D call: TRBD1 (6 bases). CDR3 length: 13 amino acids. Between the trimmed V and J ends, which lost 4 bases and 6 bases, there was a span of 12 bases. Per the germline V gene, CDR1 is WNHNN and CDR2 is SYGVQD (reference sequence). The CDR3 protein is CASSAQGWQTQYF. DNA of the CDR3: TGCGCCAGCAGTGCTCAGGGGTGGCAGACCCAGTACTTC.

The CDR3 DNA follows: TGTGCCAGCAGCTTAGCGGACGGGGACACGGGCACTGAAGCTTTCTTT. The encoded protein is CASSLADGDTGTEAFF. The V gene is TRBV7-8, the J gene TRBJ1-1; D perhaps matches TRBD1 (6 bases). Germline loops: CDR1 SGHVS, CDR2 FQNEAQ. The CDR3 runs 16 residues. Between the trimmed V and J ends, which lost 0 bases and 4 bases, there was a span of 15 bases.

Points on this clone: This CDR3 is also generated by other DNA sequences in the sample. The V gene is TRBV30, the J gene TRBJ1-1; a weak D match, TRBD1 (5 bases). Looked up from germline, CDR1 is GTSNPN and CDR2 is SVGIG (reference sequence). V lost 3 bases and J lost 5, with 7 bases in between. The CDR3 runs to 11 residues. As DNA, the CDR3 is TGTGCCTGGAGCCGGGGGACTGAAGCTTTCTTT. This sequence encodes CAWSRGTEAFF.

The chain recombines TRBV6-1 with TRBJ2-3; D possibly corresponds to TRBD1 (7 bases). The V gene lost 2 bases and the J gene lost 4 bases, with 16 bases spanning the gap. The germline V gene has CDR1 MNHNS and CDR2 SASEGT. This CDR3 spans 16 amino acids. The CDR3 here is CASSEPTGRKADTQYF. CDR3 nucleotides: TGTGCCAGCAGTGAACCGACAGGGAGGAAGGCAGATACGCAGTATTTT.

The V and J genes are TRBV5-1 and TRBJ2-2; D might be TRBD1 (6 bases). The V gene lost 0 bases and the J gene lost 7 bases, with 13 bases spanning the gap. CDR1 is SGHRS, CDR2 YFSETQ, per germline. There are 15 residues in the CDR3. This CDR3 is CASSLELSGDGELFF. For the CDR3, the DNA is TGCGCCAGCAGCTTGGAATTGTCAGGGGACGGGGAGCTGTTTTTT.

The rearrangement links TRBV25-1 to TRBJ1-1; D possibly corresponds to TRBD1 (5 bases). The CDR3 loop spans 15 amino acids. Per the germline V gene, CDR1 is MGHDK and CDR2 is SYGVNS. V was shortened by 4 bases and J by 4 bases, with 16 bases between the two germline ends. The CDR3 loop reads CASSAPSGGSTEAFF. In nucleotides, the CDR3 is TGTGCCAGCAGTGCCCCTTCGGGGGGAAGCACTGAAGCTTTCTTT.